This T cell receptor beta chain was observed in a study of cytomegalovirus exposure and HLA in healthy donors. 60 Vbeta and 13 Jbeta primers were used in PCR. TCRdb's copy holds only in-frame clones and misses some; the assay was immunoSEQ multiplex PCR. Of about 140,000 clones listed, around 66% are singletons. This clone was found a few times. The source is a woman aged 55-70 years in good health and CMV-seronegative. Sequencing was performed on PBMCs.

The CDR3, as DNA: TGTGCCAGCAGTTTCACTGCCGGTTACGAGCAGTACTTC. Translated: CASSFTAGYEQYF. V gene TRBV27 combines with J gene TRBJ2-7; D unclear. This CDR3 is built from 13 residues. V was pared by 3 bases and J by 4 bases, with 10 bases between. Germline V gene data show CDR1 as MNHEY and CDR2 as SMNVEV (reference sequence).